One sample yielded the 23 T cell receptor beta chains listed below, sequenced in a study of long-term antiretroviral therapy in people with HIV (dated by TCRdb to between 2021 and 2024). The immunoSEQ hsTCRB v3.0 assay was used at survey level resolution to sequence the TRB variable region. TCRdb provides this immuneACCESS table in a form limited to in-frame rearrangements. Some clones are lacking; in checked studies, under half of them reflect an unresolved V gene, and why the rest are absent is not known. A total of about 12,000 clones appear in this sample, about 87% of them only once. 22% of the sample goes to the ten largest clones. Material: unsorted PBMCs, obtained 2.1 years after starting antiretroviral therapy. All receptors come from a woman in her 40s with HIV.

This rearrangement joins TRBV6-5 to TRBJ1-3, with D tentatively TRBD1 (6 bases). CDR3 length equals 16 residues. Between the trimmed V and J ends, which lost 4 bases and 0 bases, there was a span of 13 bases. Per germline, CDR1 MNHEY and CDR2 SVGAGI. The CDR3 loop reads CASSFQGSDSGNTIYF. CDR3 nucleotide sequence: TGTGCCAGCAGTTTTCAGGGGTCCGACTCTGGAAACACCATATATTTT.

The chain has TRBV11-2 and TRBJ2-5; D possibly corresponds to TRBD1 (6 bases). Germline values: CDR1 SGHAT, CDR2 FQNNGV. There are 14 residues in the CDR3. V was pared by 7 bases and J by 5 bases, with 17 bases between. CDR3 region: CASTLWAGVETQYF. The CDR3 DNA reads TGTGCCAGCACCCTTTGGGCAGGGGTGGAGACCCAGTACTTC. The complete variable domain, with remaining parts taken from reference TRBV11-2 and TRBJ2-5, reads EAGVAQSPRYKIIEKRQSVAFWCNPISGHATLYWYQQILGQGPKLLIQFQNNGVVDDSQLPKDRFSAERLKGVDSTLKIQPAKLEDSAVYLCASTLWAGVETQYFGPGTRLLVL.

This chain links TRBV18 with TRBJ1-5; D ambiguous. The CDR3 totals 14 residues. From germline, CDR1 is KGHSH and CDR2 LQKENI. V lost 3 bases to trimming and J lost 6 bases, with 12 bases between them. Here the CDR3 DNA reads TGTGCCAGCTCACCTGGACCTCAAGGTCAGCCCCAGCATTTT. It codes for CASSPGPQGQPQHF.

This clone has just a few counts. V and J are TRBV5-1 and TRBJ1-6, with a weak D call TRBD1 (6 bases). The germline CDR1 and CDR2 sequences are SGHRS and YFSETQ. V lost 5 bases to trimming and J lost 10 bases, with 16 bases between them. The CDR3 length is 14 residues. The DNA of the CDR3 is TGCGCCAGCAGATGGGACATCAACGACTCACCCCTCCACTTT. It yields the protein CASRWDINDSPLHF.

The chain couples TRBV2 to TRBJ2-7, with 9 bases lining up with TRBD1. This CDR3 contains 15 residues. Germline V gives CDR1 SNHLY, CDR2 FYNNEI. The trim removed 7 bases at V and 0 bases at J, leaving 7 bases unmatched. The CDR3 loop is CASTLKGQGSYEQYF. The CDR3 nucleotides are TGTGCCAGCACCTTGAAGGGACAGGGCTCCTACGAGCAGTACTTC.

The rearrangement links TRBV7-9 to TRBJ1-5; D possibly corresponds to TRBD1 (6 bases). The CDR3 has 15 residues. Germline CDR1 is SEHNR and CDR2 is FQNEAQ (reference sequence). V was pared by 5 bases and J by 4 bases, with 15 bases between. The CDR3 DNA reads TGTGCCAGCAGCCTTGGGGATACAGGGAATCAGCCCCAGCATTTT. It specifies CASSLGDTGNQPQHF.

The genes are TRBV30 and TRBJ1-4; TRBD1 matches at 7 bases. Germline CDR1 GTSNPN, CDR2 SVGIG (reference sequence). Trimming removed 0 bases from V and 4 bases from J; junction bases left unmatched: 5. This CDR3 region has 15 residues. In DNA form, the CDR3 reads TGTGCCTGGAGTGTAGCGACAGGGTTTAATGAAAAACTGTTTTTT. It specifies CAWSVATGFNEKLFF.

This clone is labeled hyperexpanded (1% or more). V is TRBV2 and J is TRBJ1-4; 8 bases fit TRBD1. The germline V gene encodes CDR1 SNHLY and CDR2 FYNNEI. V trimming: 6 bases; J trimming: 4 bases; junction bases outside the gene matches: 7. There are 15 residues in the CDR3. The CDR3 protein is CASRGTGEHNEKLFF. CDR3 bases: TGTGCCAGCAGAGGGACAGGAGAACATAATGAAAAACTGTTTTTT. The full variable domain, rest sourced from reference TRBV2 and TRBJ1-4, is EPEVTQTPSHQVTQMGQEVILRCVPISNHLYFYWYRQILGQKVEFLVSFYNNEISEKSEIFDDQFSVERPDGSNFTLKIRSTKLEDSAMYFCASRGTGEHNEKLFFGSGTQLSVL.

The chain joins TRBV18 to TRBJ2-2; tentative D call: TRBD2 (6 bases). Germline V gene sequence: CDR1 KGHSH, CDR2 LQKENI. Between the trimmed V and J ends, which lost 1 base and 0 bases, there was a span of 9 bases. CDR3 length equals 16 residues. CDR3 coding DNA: TGTGCCAGCTCACCACGCCCGGGAGCGAACACCGGGGAGCTGTTTTTT. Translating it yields CASSPRPGANTGELFF.

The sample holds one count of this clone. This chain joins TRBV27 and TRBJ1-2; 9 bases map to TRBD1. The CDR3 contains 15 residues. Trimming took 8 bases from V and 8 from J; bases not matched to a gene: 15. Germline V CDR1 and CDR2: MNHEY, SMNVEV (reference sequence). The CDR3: CASAQPGQGTGGYTF. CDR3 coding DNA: TGTGCCAGCGCTCAACCGGGACAGGGAACGGGGGGCTACACCTTC.

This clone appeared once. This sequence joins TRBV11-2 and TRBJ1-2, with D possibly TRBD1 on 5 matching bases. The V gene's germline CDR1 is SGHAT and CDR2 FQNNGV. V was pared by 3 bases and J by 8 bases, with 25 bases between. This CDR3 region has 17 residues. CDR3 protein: CASSLKTPGLHPRGYTF. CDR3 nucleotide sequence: TGTGCCAGCAGCTTGAAAACCCCGGGACTCCATCCTCGGGGCTACACCTTC. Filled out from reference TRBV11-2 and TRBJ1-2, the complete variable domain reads EAGVAQSPRYKIIEKRQSVAFWCNPISGHATLYWYQQILGQGPKLLIQFQNNGVVDDSQLPKDRFSAERLKGVDSTLKIQPAKLEDSAVYLCASSLKTPGLHPRGYTFGSGTRLTVV.

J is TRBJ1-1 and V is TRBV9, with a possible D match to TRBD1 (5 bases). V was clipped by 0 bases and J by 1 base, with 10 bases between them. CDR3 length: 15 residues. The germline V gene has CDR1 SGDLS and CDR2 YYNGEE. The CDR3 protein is CASSVAEGPNTEAFF. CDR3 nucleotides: TGTGCCAGCAGCGTAGCCGAGGGGCCGAACACTGAAGCTTTCTTT. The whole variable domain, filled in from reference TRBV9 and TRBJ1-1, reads DSGVTQTPKHLITATGQRVTLRCSPRSGDLSVYWYQQSLDQGLQFLIQYYNGEERAKGNILERFSAQQFPDLHSELNLSSLELGDSALYFCASSVAEGPNTEAFFGQGTRLTVV.

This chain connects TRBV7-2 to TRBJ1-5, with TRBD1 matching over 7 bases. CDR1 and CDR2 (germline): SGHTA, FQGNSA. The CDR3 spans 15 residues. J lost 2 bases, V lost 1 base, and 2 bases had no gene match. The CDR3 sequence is CASSLERGRNQPQHF. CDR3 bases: TGTGCCAGCAGCTTAGAGAGGGGGCGCAATCAGCCCCAGCATTTT.

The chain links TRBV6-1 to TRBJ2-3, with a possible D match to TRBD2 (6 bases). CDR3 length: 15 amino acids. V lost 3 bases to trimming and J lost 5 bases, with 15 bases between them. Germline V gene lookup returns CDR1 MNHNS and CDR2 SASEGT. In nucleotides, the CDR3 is TGTGCCAGCAGTGAGGGGGGTTCTTCACTAGATACGCAGTATTTT. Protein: CASSEGGSSLDTQYF.

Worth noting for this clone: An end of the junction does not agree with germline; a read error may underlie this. This CDR3 is CATSSGPVKARRRNF. CDR3 DNA sequence: TGTGCCACCAGCAGCGGACCGGTAAAGGCCCGGCGGAGGAACTTC. The chain links TRBV15 to TRBJ2-5; D is perhaps TRBD2 (5 bases). CDR1 and CDR2 (germline): LNHNV, YYDKDF (reference sequence). The CDR3 consists of 15 residues.

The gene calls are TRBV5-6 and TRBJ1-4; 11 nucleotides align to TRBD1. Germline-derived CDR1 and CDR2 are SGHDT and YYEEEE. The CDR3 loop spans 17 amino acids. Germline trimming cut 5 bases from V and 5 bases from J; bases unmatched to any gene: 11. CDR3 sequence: CASSLRGTGGRNEKLFF. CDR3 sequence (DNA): TGTGCCAGCAGTTTACGGGGGACAGGGGGAAGAAATGAAAAACTGTTTTTT.

The CDR3 spells CASSQGGQGRTNEKLFF. DNA for the CDR3: TGCGCCAGCAGCCAAGGGGGACAGGGCCGGACTAATGAAAAACTGTTTTTT. The V and J genes are TRBV4-1 and TRBJ1-4; TRBD1 aligns across 9 bases. Per germline, CDR1 MGHRA and CDR2 YSYEKL. Trimming cost V 1 base and J 2 bases; bases outside gene matches: 5. This CDR3 has 17 residues.

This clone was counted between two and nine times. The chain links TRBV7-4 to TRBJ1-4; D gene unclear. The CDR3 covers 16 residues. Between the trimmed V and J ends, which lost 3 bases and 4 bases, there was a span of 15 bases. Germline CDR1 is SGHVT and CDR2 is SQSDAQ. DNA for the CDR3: TGTGCCAGCAGCTTGGAGTTTGGGGTGGGTAATGAAAAACTGTTTTTT. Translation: CASSLEFGVGNEKLFF.

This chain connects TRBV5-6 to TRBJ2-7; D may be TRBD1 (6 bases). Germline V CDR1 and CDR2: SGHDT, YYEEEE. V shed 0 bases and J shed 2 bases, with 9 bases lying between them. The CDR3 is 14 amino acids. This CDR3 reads CASSLGDITYEQYF. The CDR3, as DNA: TGTGCCAGCAGCTTGGGGGACATCACCTACGAGCAGTACTTC.

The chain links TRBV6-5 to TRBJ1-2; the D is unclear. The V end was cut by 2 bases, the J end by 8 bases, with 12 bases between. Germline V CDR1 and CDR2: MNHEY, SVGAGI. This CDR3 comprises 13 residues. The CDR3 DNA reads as TGTGCCAGCAGTTACCGGGGTCTAAGGGGCTACACCTTC. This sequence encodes CASSYRGLRGYTF.

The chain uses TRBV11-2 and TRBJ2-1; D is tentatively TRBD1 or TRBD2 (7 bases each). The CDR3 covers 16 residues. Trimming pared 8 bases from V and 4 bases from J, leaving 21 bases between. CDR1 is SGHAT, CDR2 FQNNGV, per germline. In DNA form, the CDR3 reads TGTGCCAGCCTAGAACAGCGGGACAGCCTTTACAATGAGCAGTTCTTC. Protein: CASLEQRDSLYNEQFF. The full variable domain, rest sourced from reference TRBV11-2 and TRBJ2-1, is EAGVAQSPRYKIIEKRQSVAFWCNPISGHATLYWYQQILGQGPKLLIQFQNNGVVDDSQLPKDRFSAERLKGVDSTLKIQPAKLEDSAVYLCASLEQRDSLYNEQFFGPGTRLTVL.

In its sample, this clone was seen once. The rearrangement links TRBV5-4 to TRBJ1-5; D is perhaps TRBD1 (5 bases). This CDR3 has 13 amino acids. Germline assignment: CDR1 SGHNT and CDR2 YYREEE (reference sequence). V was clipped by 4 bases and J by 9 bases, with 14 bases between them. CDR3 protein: CASSTSGGGPQHF. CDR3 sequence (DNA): TGTGCCAGCAGCACCAGTGGGGGGGGGCCCCAGCATTTT.

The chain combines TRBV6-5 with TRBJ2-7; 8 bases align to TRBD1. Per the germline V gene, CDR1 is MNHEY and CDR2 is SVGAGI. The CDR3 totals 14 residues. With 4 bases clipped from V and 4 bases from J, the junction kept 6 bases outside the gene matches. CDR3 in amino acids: CASSSRQGKYEQYF. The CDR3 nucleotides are TGTGCCAGCAGTTCTAGACAGGGGAAGTACGAGCAGTACTTC.